The table lists the clone carrying this T cell receptor beta chain with a few counts. The CDR3 regions of TCR beta were amplified from RNA transcripts. The HTBI primer set served for first-round RT-PCR of the TCR CDR3. TCRdb independently ran MiXCR on the multiplex PCR reads; one entry per CDR3 protein. The top ten hold 15% of the sample, which has roughly 720,000 distinct CDR3 sequences, 17% seen once. This sample is part of a study of T cells in Graves' hyperthyroidism and ophthalmopathy. Germline CDR1 LNHDA, CDR2 SQIVND (reference sequence). The CDR3 is 16 residues long. Trimming pared 6 bases from V and 4 bases from J, leaving 19 bases between.

The chain is built from TRBV19 and TRBJ1-3, with a possible D match to TRBD1 (6 bases). The specimen sequenced was blood. The clonotype was recovered from a man aged 45-65 years with Graves' hyperthyroidism. The DNA of the CDR3 is TGTGCCAGTAGACAGCCCGGGGGCCGGGGAGGAAACACCATATATTTT. It yields the protein CASRQPGGRGGNTIYF.